Listed below are T cell receptor beta chains from one sample, sequenced in a study of CD8 T cells in ankylosing spondylitis. MiXCR, run by TCRdb on the 5' RACE reads, gives a single entry per CDR3 protein. The sample holds roughly 260,000 distinct CDR3 sequences, 20% seen once. Specimen: blood, either unsorted or a sorted T cell fraction (not recorded which). The receptors here all came from a male donor with ankylosing spondylitis or in good health (not recorded which). The CDR3 runs from the conserved cysteine through the conserved F or W. The D gene is left open where the match is weak.

13,TRBJ2-1,TRBV6-6,TRBD2,CASSRTSGGEQFF
15,TRBJ2-1,TRBV5-1,-,CASSLALAGRNEQFF
12,TRBJ2-5,TRBV7-9,-,CASSPPRGTQYF
16,TRBJ1-3,TRBV4-1,TRBD1,CASSQLRGLAGNTIYF
16,TRBJ2-1,TRBV2,TRBD2,CASSERGLAGYNEQFF
17,TRBJ2-5,TRBV4-2,-,CASSQPGSGGYGETQYF
15,TRBJ2-1,TRBV9,-,CASSVGGGPLDEQFF
12,TRBJ1-1,TRBV29-1,-,CSAQDQNTEAFF
14,TRBJ2-2,TRBV7-2,TRBD1,CASKGQGLSGELFF
12,TRBJ2-1,TRBV3-1,-,CASSPVAHEQFF
12,TRBJ2-3,TRBV20-1,-,CSAKEGTDTQYF
13,TRBJ1-1,TRBV7-2,-,CASSFGKNTEAFF
15,TRBJ1-4,TRBV12-3/TRBV12-4,TRBD1,CASSSPGQGEVKLFF
16,TRBJ2-3,TRBV5-1,-,CASSLDPGPLGDTQYF
14,TRBJ2-1,TRBV5-1,TRBD2,CASSKTSGSDEQFF
16,TRBJ1-1,TRBV5-1,-,CASSLGDRDIRTEAFF
13,TRBJ1-5,TRBV20-1,TRBD1,CSARQGVGQPQHF
13,TRBJ1-4,TRBV15,-,CATSRVHDEKLFF
17,TRBJ2-1,TRBV12-3/TRBV12-4,TRBD2,CASSNLGRTSGYNEQFF
13,TRBJ2-2,TRBV29-1,TRBD1,CSVPDRTTGELFF
15,TRBJ2-6,TRBV19,-,CASSPTGFGANVLTF
13,TRBJ2-3,TRBV29-1,TRBD2,CSVVGLVEDTQYF
16,TRBJ1-4,TRBV27,-,CASSLSQTRTNEKLFF
14,TRBJ1-1,TRBV28,-,CASMVGAMNTEAFF
20,TRBJ2-3,TRBV5-1,TRBD2,CASSSNPGLAGEYSADTQYF
19,TRBJ2-1,TRBV9,TRBD2,CASSVATGAPGLVYNEQFF
16,TRBJ1-5,TRBV19,-,CASSAVSGLGNQPQHF
14,TRBJ2-2,TRBV7-6,-,CASSLDQNTGELFF
14,TRBJ2-5,TRBV5-1,-,CASSLGRSGETQYF
15,TRBJ2-5,TRBV7-6,-,CASSLYSGSQETQYF
15,TRBJ2-6,TRBV20-1,-,CSAREGAGHRLVLTF
16,TRBJ1-2,TRBV4-1,-,CASSQDGRGPNYGYTF
15,TRBJ1-6,TRBV12-3/TRBV12-4,-,CASSLSAPGNSPLHF
16,TRBJ2-5,TRBV6-1,TRBD2,CASSPTTSGSFETQYF
11,TRBJ1-2,TRBV10-3,-,CAISADSGYTF
15,TRBJ1-1,TRBV20-1,-,CSAPDRKPMNTEAFF
14,TRBJ1-5,TRBV27,-,CASSPENSNQPQHF
17,TRBJ2-2,TRBV7-3,TRBD2,CASSTTGLAGSTGELFF
14,TRBJ2-3,TRBV9,-,CASSSSSTVDTQYF
16,TRBJ2-1,TRBV11-2,TRBD2,CASSYHTSGGDNEQFF
16,TRBJ2-1,TRBV12-3/TRBV12-4,TRBD2,CASSPSLAGAYNEQFF
15,TRBJ2-4,TRBV12-3/TRBV12-4,-,CASSPRGGSKNIQYF
14,TRBJ2-2,TRBV7-2,-,CASRTDGNTGELFF
17,TRBJ2-3,TRBV4-1,-,CASSQVEKAGRTDTQYF
16,TRBJ2-5,TRBV28,TRBD1,CASSSGQGTFEETQYF
14,TRBJ2-2,TRBV5-1,-,CASSHDYNTGELFF
15,TRBJ2-1,TRBV3-1,TRBD2,CASSQGWEGLNEQFF
13,TRBJ1-1,TRBV27,-,CASSWGGLTEAFF
15,TRBJ1-1,TRBV20-1,-,CSARTARYMNTEAFF
15,TRBJ2-3,TRBV24-1,-,CATSDLDSWGDTQYF